The present entry profiles one TCR beta chain with its context. Its recognized antigen is unknown. No base quality values were provided; no much bigger clone lies one nucleotide off. One collaborating source in Seattle enrolled patients during active infection and followed them longitudinally through the course of disease. The collaborating institutions used their own protocols to collect whole blood in K2EDTA tubes. For TCRbeta analysis, collaborators shipped samples as frozen whole blood, isolated PBMCs, or DNA extracted from either of those sample types. The record originates from a study of blood T cell repertoires in COVID-19 (dated by TCRdb to the early 2020s). About the study as a whole: Samples from collaborators originated in the United States, Italy and Spain and spanned both the acute and convalescent phases of COVID-19. The prospective study material was composed of cDNA or gDNA derived from T cells, B-cell-depleted T cells, or PBMCs. Deeply sampled blood TCRbeta repertoires from subjects exposed to, actively infected with, or recovered from COVID-19 were included in the dataset. A freely available public database, intended as a resource for researchers studying the immune response to SARS-CoV-2, is where the repertoires were released. Samples came from the ongoing ImmuneRACE study (first 160 participants) plus 1,254 subjects from 6 global collaborators. A de-identified subject ID, COVID-19 status, age in years and sex were almost always included in the sample metadata. Where HLA class I and class II types were available, the types were taken from metadata supplied by the sample provider, not from assay-based typing. General study outcomes and caveats: How much clinical and demographic metadata was included differed by source and by participant, and the metadata was provided uncurated.

The immunoSEQ Assay, a bias-controlled multiplex PCR, was used to amplify TCRbeta CDR3 regions from genomic DNA. As for how the authors treated the data: Within the assay, amplification of reference gene primers was used to estimate how many nucleated cells each sample contained. Sequence reads were collapsed and filtered to measure the absolute abundance of every unique TCRbeta CDR3 rearrangement. For each sample, productive Simpson clonality was calculated as the square root of Simpson's diversity index over productive rearrangements. Imported from immuneACCESS, the table was reduced by TCRdb to in-frame sequences with V and J called. These copies leave out some clones; in studies compared against another copy, an unresolved V gene accounts for under half, and the cause of the remainder is not known. Clone size and V and J calls were adopted from that table, with D and trimming inferred from the DNA. Here the sample has about 180,000 clones; over 80% occur a single time. The biggest ten clones account for about 8.3% of the sample.

Including cysteine and phenylalanine, the CDR3 has 12 amino acids. The sequence is cut down to CDR3 DNA, 36 bases in frame from base 1. Relative to germline, V is 9 bases shorter and J is 1 base shorter, with 7 bases between their ends. For CDR1 and CDR2, the germline V gene (reference sequence) lists LNHDA and SQIVND. Sequenced sample: peripheral blood. The chain was built from TRBV19 and TRBJ1-3; D gene: possibly TRBD1, on 5 matching bases. This clonotype originated in a woman between 65 and 79 years old with COVID-19, enrolled during active disease. The nucleotides read TGTGCCAGCAAGGGGTCTGGAAACACCATATATTTT. Its product reads: CASKGSGNTIYF.